This is a list of T cell receptor beta chains from one sample in a study of blood T cell repertoires in COVID-19. Some clones are missing from TCRdb's copy, which holds only in-frame ones; the method was immunoSEQ multiplex PCR. The sample lists under 200,000 clones; over 75% were seen once. The sample taken for sequencing was peripheral blood. These receptors all stem from a man in his 70s with active or convalescent COVID-19. The CDR3 runs from the conserved cysteine through the conserved F or W. Each record gives: D gene, J gene, V gene, clone size, CDR3 DNA, CDR3 protein. D genes are given only for firm matches. Size tells how often a clone was seen (once, few, many) or the class of an expanded clone, and some rows leave it out.

-,TRBJ1-6,TRBV27,-,TGTGCCAGCAGTTTGTGGCAGGCTAATTCACCCCTCCACTTT,CASSLWQANSPLHF
-,TRBJ2-7,TRBV5-1,-,TGCGCCAGCAGTTCAGTTGGCGGGAACTACGAGCAGTACTTC,CASSSVGGNYEQYF
TRBD2,TRBJ2-2,TRBV6-9,-,TGTGCCAGCCCCCTTTGCGGGGGGATGAACACCGGGGAGCTGTTTTTT,CASPLCGGMNTGELFF
TRBD1,TRBJ1-1,TRBV28,-,TGTGCCAGCCTTAAGACAGGGGTAACTGAAGCTTTCTTT,CASLKTGVTEAFF
TRBD1,TRBJ1-2,TRBV6-1,-,TGTGCCAGCAGTTCCGGGAGGGGGCTTCCCTATGGCTACACCTTC,CASSSGRGLPYGYTF
-,TRBJ2-3,TRBV5-6,-,TGTGCCAGCAGCCGACGACGGGACACAGATACGCAGTATTTT,CASSRRRDTDTQYF
TRBD2,TRBJ2-5,TRBV5-1,-,TGCGCCAGCAGCTTGAGCTCCGGGACTAGCATCTGGGAGACCCAGTACTTC,CASSLSSGTSIWETQYF
-,TRBJ1-6,TRBV19,-,TGTGCCAGCCAGAAAGAGTTCAGGAATTCACCCCTCCACTTT,CASQKEFRNSPLHF
-,TRBJ2-3,TRBV2,-,TGTGCCAGCAGTGACCCGGGGAACACAGATACGCAGTATTTT,CASSDPGNTDTQYF
TRBD1,TRBJ1-2,TRBV29-1,-,TGCAGCGTTGACTACGGACAGGGCGATGGCTACACCTTC,CSVDYGQGDGYTF
-,TRBJ1-5,TRBV20-1,few,TGCAGTGCTAGTGCAGGGCGCAATCAGCCCCAGCATTTT,CSASAGRNQPQHF
TRBD2,TRBJ2-4,TRBV6-5,-,TGTGCCAGCAGTTCCTCGGGAGGGGTTCAGTACTTC,CASSSSGGVQYF
-,TRBJ2-7,TRBV9,few,TGTGCCAGCAGCGTAGGTAACAGCTCCTACGAGCAGTACTTC,CASSVGNSSYEQYF
-,TRBJ1-2,TRBV5-6,once,TGTGCCAGCAGCTTGTGGGCGAGCTACACCTTC,CASSLWASYTF
-,TRBJ2-3,TRBV9,-,TGTGCCAGCAGCGCCAATGGACAGTATAGGTTT,CASSANGQYRF